This T cell receptor (beta chain) was retrieved from a study of response to subunit inactivated influenza vaccine. Notes on the study in general: T cells newly recruited by each seasonal influenza vaccination are few, the authors suggested.

This clonotype has just a few counts. The antigen is undetermined. TCRdb fed the RT-PCR reads into MiXCR, producing one record per CDR3 protein. Among around 570,000 distinct CDR3 sequences listed, under 9% were seen once. V trimming: 6 bases; J trimming: 7 bases; junction bases outside the gene matches: 4. From germline, CDR1 is MNHEY and CDR2 SVGEGT. This CDR3 has 12 residues. This receptor was taken from a man between 50 and 75 years old who received an inactivated influenza vaccine. The chain links TRBV6-2 or TRBV6-3 to TRBJ1-2, with TRBD1 matching 8 bases. The material sequenced was PBMCs from blood, taken less than 30 months after vaccination. CDR3 DNA: TGTGCCAGCAGCCACGGACAGGGTGGCTACACCTTC. Encoded protein: CASSHGQGGYTF.